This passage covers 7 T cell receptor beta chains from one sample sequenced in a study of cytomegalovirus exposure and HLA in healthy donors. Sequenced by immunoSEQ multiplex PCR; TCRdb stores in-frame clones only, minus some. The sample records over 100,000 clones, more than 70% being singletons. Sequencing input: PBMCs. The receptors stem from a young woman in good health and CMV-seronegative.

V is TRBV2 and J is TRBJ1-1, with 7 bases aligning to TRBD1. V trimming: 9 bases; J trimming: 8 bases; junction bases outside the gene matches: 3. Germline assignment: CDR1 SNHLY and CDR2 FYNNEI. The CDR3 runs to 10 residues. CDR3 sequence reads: CARGQPEAFF. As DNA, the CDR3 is TGTGCCAGGGGACAGCCCGAAGCTTTCTTT.

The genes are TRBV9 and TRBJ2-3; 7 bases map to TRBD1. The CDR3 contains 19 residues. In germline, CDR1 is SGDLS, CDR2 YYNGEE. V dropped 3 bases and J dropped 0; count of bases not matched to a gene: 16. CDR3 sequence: CASSEPTGTETPSTDTQYF. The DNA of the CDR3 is TGTGCCAGCAGCGAACCGACAGGGACCGAAACACCAAGCACAGATACGCAGTATTTT.

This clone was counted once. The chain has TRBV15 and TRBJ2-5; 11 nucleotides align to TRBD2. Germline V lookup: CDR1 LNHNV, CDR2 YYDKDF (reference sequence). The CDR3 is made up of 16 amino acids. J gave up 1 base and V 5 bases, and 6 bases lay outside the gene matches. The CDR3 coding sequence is TGTGCCACCAGCCGTAGCGGGAGGGTCCCCCAAGAGACCCAGTACTTC. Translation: CATSRSGRVPQETQYF.

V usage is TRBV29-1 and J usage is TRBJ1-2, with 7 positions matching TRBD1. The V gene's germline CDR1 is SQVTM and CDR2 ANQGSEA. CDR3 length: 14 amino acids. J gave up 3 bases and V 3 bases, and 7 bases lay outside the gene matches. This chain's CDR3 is CSVEVGGQYYGYTF. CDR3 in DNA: TGCAGCGTTGAGGTCGGGGGACAGTACTATGGCTACACCTTC.

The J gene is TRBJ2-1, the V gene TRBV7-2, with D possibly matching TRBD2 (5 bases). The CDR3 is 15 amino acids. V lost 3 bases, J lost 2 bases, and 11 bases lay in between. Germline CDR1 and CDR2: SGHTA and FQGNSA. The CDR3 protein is CASSFGLDPYNEQFF. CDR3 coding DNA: TGTGCCAGCAGCTTCGGACTGGATCCCTACAATGAGCAGTTCTTC.

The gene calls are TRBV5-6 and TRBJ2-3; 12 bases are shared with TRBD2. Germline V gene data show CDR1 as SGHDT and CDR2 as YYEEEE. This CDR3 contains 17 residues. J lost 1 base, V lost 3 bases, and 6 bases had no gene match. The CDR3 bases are TGTGCCAGCAGCTCCTTGGGACTAGCGGGTGGCACAGATACGCAGTATTTT. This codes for CASSSLGLAGGTDTQYF.

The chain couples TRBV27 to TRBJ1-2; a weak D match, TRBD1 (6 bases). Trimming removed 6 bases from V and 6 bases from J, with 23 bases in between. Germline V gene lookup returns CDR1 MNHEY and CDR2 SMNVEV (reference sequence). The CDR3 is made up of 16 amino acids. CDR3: CASSRNIPGTTNGYTF. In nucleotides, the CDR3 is TGTGCCAGCAGCCGCAATATCCCCGGGACAACGAATGGCTACACCTTC.